This entry describes one T cell receptor (beta chain). Its antigen remains unidentified. The record originates from a study of shared clonotypes between healthy human individuals. Whole-study context: Each donor contributed plates that comprised three CD4 naive, three CD4 memory, two CD8 naive and one CD8 memory.

Assay: immunoSEQ multiplex PCR; the TCRdb copy retains only in-frame clones and omits some. The table lists approximately 2,000,000 clones, 80% to 95% of them singletons. CDR3 length: 14 amino acids. Germline CDR1 SEHNR, CDR2 FQNEAQ (reference sequence). V was cut by 6 bases and J by 4 bases, with 12 bases left in between. Study-wide results and limits: Generation probabilities of non-shared clonotypes were lower (relative to those shared by all four donors). In a few donors, around 4.8% of naive CD4 clonotypes appeared in common.

CD45RO-negative, CCR7-positively selected cells formed the naive CD8 fraction, excluding terminally differentiated effector memory CD45RA+ cells. The sequence was collected from a man aged 18 to 29 in good health. Some clones in this sample may be carry-over from other donors' samples. The sequencing sample was made of naive CD8+ T cells from PBMCs. The chain joins TRBV7-9 to TRBJ2-2; the D is unclear. CDR3 in amino acids: CASSFFDVTGELFF. CDR3 DNA: TGTGCCAGCAGTTTTTTCGATGTCACCGGGGAGCTGTTTTTT. The variable domain in full, with the rest retrieved from reference TRBV7-9 and TRBJ2-2, is DTGVSQNPRHKITKRGQNVTFRCDPISEHNRLYWYRQTLGQGPEFLTYFQNEAQLEKSRLLSDRFSAERPKGSFSTLEIQRTEQGDSAMYLCASSFFDVTGELFFGEGSRLTVL.